One sample yielded the 28 T cell receptor beta chains listed below, sequenced in a study of blood T cell repertoires in COVID-19. The method was immunoSEQ multiplex PCR; TCRdb's version includes in-frame clones alone and lacks a portion of them. Of around 88,000 clones in the sample, more than 90% were seen once. The sequencing input was peripheral blood. The source of these receptors is a man in his 60s with acute or convalescent COVID-19.

This clone was seen a single time. This chain uses TRBV7-9 with TRBJ2-1; TRBD2 matches at 10 bases. V trimming: 3 bases; J trimming: 5 bases; junction bases outside the gene matches: 1. Per the germline V gene, CDR1 is SEHNR and CDR2 is FQNEAQ (reference sequence). This CDR3 contains 14 residues. The CDR3: CASSFTSGDNEQFF. CDR3 coding DNA: TGTGCCAGCAGCTTCACTAGCGGGGACAATGAGCAGTTCTTC.

The chain is built from TRBV7-2 and TRBJ2-3, with D uncertain. The CDR3 totals 15 residues. Germline values: CDR1 SGHTA, CDR2 FQGNSA. V was clipped by 3 bases and J by 2 bases, with 12 bases between them. The CDR3 sequence is CASSFLSRPTDTQYF. The CDR3 nucleotides are TGTGCCAGCAGCTTCTTGTCTAGGCCCACAGATACGCAGTATTTT. Full variable domain (missing parts from reference TRBV7-2 and TRBJ2-3): GAGVSQSPSNKVTEKGKDVELRCDPISGHTALYWYRQSLGQGLEFLIYFQGNSAPDKSGLPSDRFSAERTGGSVSTLTIQRTQQEDSAVYLCASSFLSRPTDTQYFGPGTRLTVL.

V is TRBV5-1 and J is TRBJ1-1, with D possibly being TRBD1 (6 bases). This CDR3 is 18 amino acids long. From germline, CDR1 is SGHRS and CDR2 YFSETQ. V was shortened by 1 base and J by 0 bases, with 19 bases between the two germline ends. CDR3 amino acids: CASSLMPGGQGMNTEAFF. As DNA, the CDR3 is TGCGCCAGCAGCTTGATGCCCGGGGGGCAGGGGATGAACACTGAAGCTTTCTTT.

J is TRBJ2-7 and V is TRBV27; D may be TRBD1 (6 bases). V shed 4 bases and J shed 1 base, with 8 bases lying between them. The CDR3 sequence is 13 residues long. CDR1 and CDR2 (germline): MNHEY, SMNVEV (reference sequence). The CDR3 DNA reads as TGTGCCAGCAGTTCCACAGGGTCCTACGAGCAGTACTTC. It specifies CASSSTGSYEQYF.

CDR3 sequence reads: CASSSQGSGGSYNEQFF. The CDR3 region has the DNA TGTGCCAGCAGCTCCCAAGGGTCGGGGGGCTCCTACAATGAGCAGTTCTTC. This chain links TRBV21-1 with TRBJ2-1; no DNA check was done on the table's D call, TRBD2. TRBV21-1 is an annotated pseudogene. This CDR3 contains 17 residues.

The chain employs TRBV7-2 and TRBJ2-7; D gene ambiguous. The CDR3 sequence is 12 residues long. The V gene's germline CDR1 is SGHTA and CDR2 FQGNSA. The V gene lost 3 bases and the J gene lost 4 bases, with 7 bases spanning the gap. The CDR3 sequence: CASSFPNYEQYF. The CDR3 DNA follows: TGTGCCAGCAGCTTTCCAAATTACGAGCAGTACTTC.

The V call is TRBV3-1 (or the pseudogene TRBV3-2), the J call TRBJ1-2; D remains ambiguous. V was pared by 0 bases and J by 7 bases, with 12 bases between. This CDR3 has 14 amino acids. Germline CDR1 reads LGHDT; CDR2 reads YNNKEL (reference sequence). The CDR3 DNA is TGTGCCAGCAGCCAAGAATCGGTCAGAGGTGGCTACACCTTC. It yields the protein CASSQESVRGGYTF.

CDR3 nucleotides: TGTGCCAGCAGTTCTAGCACAGATACGCAGTATTTT. Encoded protein: CASSSSTDTQYF. The rearrangement links TRBV12-3 or TRBV12-4 to TRBJ2-3; D is unclear. CDR3 length equals 12 residues. Trimming pared 4 bases from V and 0 bases from J, leaving 2 bases between.

The genes are TRBV6-5 and TRBJ2-7; 7 nucleotides match TRBD1. The CDR3 runs 16 residues. Germline V gene data show CDR1 as MNHEY and CDR2 as SVGAGI. The V gene end was trimmed by 2 bases and the J gene end by 0 bases; junction bases not matched to a gene: 7. CDR3 region: CASSYHGDSSSYEQYF. DNA of the CDR3: TGTGCCAGCAGTTACCACGGGGACAGTAGCTCCTACGAGCAGTACTTC.

The rearrangement joins TRBV7-9 to TRBJ2-7; D possibly corresponds to TRBD2 (6 bases). This CDR3 is built from 12 residues. The germline V gene encodes CDR1 SEHNR and CDR2 FQNEAQ (reference sequence). Trimming shortened V by 1 base and J by 6 bases, and 7 bases separated the two germline ends. In DNA form, the CDR3 reads TGTGCCAGCAGCTTAGACGGGGGCGAGCAGTACTTC. Its translation: CASSLDGGEQYF.

CDR3: CASSPLQGETEAFF. CDR3 in DNA: TGTGCCAGCTCACCACTACAGGGTGAGACTGAAGCTTTCTTT. This chain links TRBV18 with TRBJ1-1, with D maybe TRBD1 (6 bases). Trimming left V 1 base short and J 5 bases short, with 11 bases between. This CDR3 has 14 residues. From germline, CDR1 is KGHSH and CDR2 LQKENI.

To note about this clone: The DNA is omitted, as the CDR3 cannot be located on it reliably, and the CDR3 follows TCRdb's listing. The J gene is TRBJ2-3, the V gene TRBV5-1; no check of the table's D call, TRBD1, against the DNA was made. The CDR3 sequence runs 12 residues, both termini included. From germline, CDR1 is SGHRS and CDR2 YFSETQ. CDR3 loop: CASSLVGQGAYF.

This chain uses TRBV7-3 with TRBJ2-2; 9 bases line up with TRBD2. The CDR3 runs to 16 residues. The V segment lost 4 bases and the J segment 5 bases; nucleotides outside the gene matches: 8. Germline-derived CDR1 and CDR2 are SGHTA and FQGTGA. CDR3 loop: CASSSLAGVGTGELFF. The CDR3 DNA reads TGTGCCAGCAGCTCATTAGCGGGAGTAGGGACCGGGGAGCTGTTTTTT.

V and J are TRBV19 and TRBJ1-5; D gene uncertain. The CDR3 totals 14 residues. CDR1 and CDR2 (germline): LNHDA, SQIVND (reference sequence). Between the trimmed V and J ends, which lost 4 bases and 3 bases, there was a span of 10 bases. In nucleotides, the CDR3 is TGTGCCAGTAGTAAGGCGGGCCCCAATCAGCCCCAGCATTTT. It encodes CASSKAGPNQPQHF.

This rearrangement joins TRBV2 to TRBJ2-2; D might be TRBD1 (5 bases). CDR1 and CDR2 from the germline V gene are SNHLY and FYNNEI. V was clipped by 7 bases and J by 0 bases, with 9 bases between them. CDR3 length: 14 amino acids. This CDR3 reads CASTVRANTGELFF. In DNA form, the CDR3 reads TGTGCCAGCACGGTCAGGGCGAACACCGGGGAGCTGTTTTTT.

The chain links TRBV19 to TRBJ2-3; 12 nucleotides agree with TRBD2. Germline V gene data show CDR1 as LNHDA and CDR2 as SQIVND (reference sequence). This CDR3 spans 16 amino acids. The V and J ends lost 2 bases and 5 bases, in that order; junction bases with no gene match: 5. The DNA of the CDR3 is TGTGCCAGTAGTATATCGCTAGCGGGAGGGATAGATACGCAGTATTTT. Translated: CASSISLAGGIDTQYF.

This sequence joins TRBV29-1 and TRBJ1-5, with 8 bases aligning to TRBD1. CDR1 is SQVTM and CDR2 is ANQGSEA in the germline V gene. CDR3 size: 17 residues. Trimming took 0 bases from V and 0 from J; bases not matched to a gene: 7. The CDR3 DNA reads as TGCAGCGTTGAAGACAGGGGGCCTAGACTTAGCAATCAGCCCCAGCATTTT. Its translation: CSVEDRGPRLSNQPQHF.

The chain couples TRBV2 to TRBJ2-7, with TRBD1 as a possible D gene (5 bases). V lost 0 bases and J lost 8, with 17 bases in between. The CDR3 has 15 amino acids. CDR1 is SNHLY and CDR2 is FYNNEI in the germline V gene. This CDR3 reads CASSEAASGQGQQYF. The CDR3 bases are TGTGCCAGCAGTGAAGCGGCCTCAGGTCAGGGTCAGCAGTACTTC.

The chain couples TRBV4-3 to TRBJ2-3; 8 bases align to TRBD1. Germline CDR1 and CDR2: LGHNA and YSLEER. This CDR3 region has 17 residues. The V and J ends lost 0 bases and 5 bases, in that order; junction bases with no gene match: 10. CDR3 region: CASSQDPSQGAEDTQYF. CDR3 sequence (DNA): TGCGCCAGCAGCCAAGACCCTTCTCAGGGGGCGGAAGATACGCAGTATTTT.

The count of this clone is one. The chain recombines TRBV11-2 with TRBJ2-7; 8 nucleotides align to TRBD2. Trimming took 5 bases from V and 0 from J; bases not matched to a gene: 3. Germline V CDR1 and CDR2: SGHAT, FQNNGV. CDR3 length equals 14 residues. This chain's CDR3 is CASSTGLASYEQYF. DNA for the CDR3: TGTGCCAGCAGCACCGGACTAGCCTCCTACGAGCAGTACTTC.

The chain joins TRBV30 to TRBJ2-2; the match to TRBD2 covers 11 bases. Germline CDR1 GTSNPN, CDR2 SVGIG (reference sequence). V lost 0 bases to trimming and J lost 7 bases; unmatched junction nucleotides: 10. The CDR3 extends over 17 amino acids. The CDR3 nucleotides are TGTGCCTGGAGTGTATCGGATAGCGGGAGGGCCATCGGGGAGCTGTTTTTT. It encodes CAWSVSDSGRAIGELFF.

The chain links TRBV6-5 to TRBJ2-1; TRBD1 aligns across 11 bases. Germline-derived CDR1 and CDR2 are MNHEY and SVGAGI. J was trimmed by 4 bases and V by 7 bases; bases with no gene match: 3. CDR3 length equals 14 residues. The CDR3 nucleotides read TGTGCCAGCAAGAGGGACAGGGGGTACAATGAGCAGTTCTTC. It translates to CASKRDRGYNEQFF.

The CDR3 loop reads CASSPPSGDTQYF. The CDR3 nucleotides read TGTGCCAGCAGTCCACCGTCCGGGGATACGCAGTATTTT. The chain uses TRBV9 and TRBJ2-3; D remains unclear. Deletions cut 5 bases from V and 6 bases from J, with 13 bases between. Per the germline V gene, CDR1 is SGDLS and CDR2 is YYNGEE. This CDR3 region has 13 residues.

The CDR3 here is CASSLRGGLSSPLHF. The DNA for the CDR3 is TGTGCCAGCAGTTTGCGCGGGGGACTAAGTTCACCCCTCCACTTT. The V call is TRBV28, the J call TRBJ1-6, with D maybe TRBD1 (5 bases). Trimming shortened V by 3 bases and J by 9 bases, and 15 bases separated the two germline ends. This CDR3 comprises 15 residues. Germline CDR1 and CDR2: MDHEN and SYDVKM.

This chain links TRBV27 with TRBJ2-7; 8 bases map to TRBD1. Trimming at V came to 0 bases and at J to 1 base, leaving 5 bases not matched to a gene. The CDR3 totals 16 residues. CDR1 and CDR2 from the germline V gene are MNHEY and SMNVEV (reference sequence). The CDR3 protein is CASSLSGQGVSYEQYF. CDR3 in DNA: TGTGCCAGCAGTTTATCCGGACAGGGTGTTTCCTACGAGCAGTACTTC.

The chain joins TRBV27 to TRBJ2-2; TRBD1 agrees at 7 bases. With 10 bases clipped from V and 2 bases from J, the junction kept 13 bases outside the gene matches. CDR3 size: 16 residues. Germline V gene sequence: CDR1 MNHEY, CDR2 SMNVEV (reference sequence). The CDR3 region has the DNA TGTGCCACCCTCCCCTTAGGGACAGTAAACACCGGGGAGCTGTTTTTT. It is translated as CATLPLGTVNTGELFF.

V gene TRBV6-5 combines with J gene TRBJ1-3; D gene unclear. Germline CDR1 reads MNHEY; CDR2 reads SVGAGI. V dropped 2 bases and J dropped 4 bases, with 12 bases sitting between them. This CDR3 region has 15 residues. CDR3 in amino acids: CASSYGEGSGNTIYF. The CDR3 nucleotides are TGTGCCAGCAGTTACGGCGAGGGTTCGGGAAACACCATATATTTT.

This chain links TRBV7-2 with TRBJ1-3; D not certain. Trimming cost V 5 bases and J 0 bases, with 8 bases left between them. Germline V gene lookup returns CDR1 SGHTA and CDR2 FQGNSA. The CDR3 is made up of 14 amino acids. The CDR3 sequence is CASSPQSSGNTIYF. The CDR3 coding sequence is TGTGCCAGCAGCCCACAAAGCTCTGGAAACACCATATATTTT.